This T cell receptor (beta chain) was recorded in a study of neoadjuvant anti-PD-1 for oral cavity cancer. Study-level background: Patients without progression received a fourth nivolumab dose around day 43, then surgical resection on days 50-56.

Assay used: immunoSEQ multiplex PCR; TCRdb lists only in-frame clones, some missing. The repertoire holds 8,300 or so clones, with 55% to 75% as singletons. This CDR3 contains 13 residues. Germline lookup yields CDR1 SNHLY and CDR2 FYNNEI. Trimming removed 4 bases from V and 2 bases from J, with 5 bases in between. Noted time point: after neoadjuvant nivolumab, at surgical resection. Stage II-IVA oral cavity squamous cell carcinoma was new and untreated by systemic or radiation therapy. Patients had HPV-negative, locally advanced oral cavity squamous cell carcinoma. Analysis of PBMCs was direct, with no culture step.

This material consisted of PBMCs, taken after nivolumab (anti-PD-1) treatment. The TCR sequence derives from a person aged 35-80 years with oral cavity squamous cell carcinoma. J is TRBJ2-2 and V is TRBV2; D is undetermined. The CDR3 loop reads CASSVINTGELFF. Here the CDR3 DNA reads TGTGCCAGCAGTGTTATAAACACCGGGGAGCTGTTTTTT.